This TCR beta chain is from a study of cytomegalovirus exposure and HLA in healthy donors. Study-level points and caveats: In a later analysis, TCR beta V- and J-gene trimming showed a link to a missense DCLRE1C variant. The records held CMV serostatus as the only immune exposure information. Later work found that TCR association rates differed between HLA loci; DRB1 had the most and HLA-C the fewest. The study dropped some indistinguishable V segments, TRBV6-2 and TRBV6-3 among them.

The germline gives CDR1 MNHNS, CDR2 SASEGT. The CDR3 is made up of 14 amino acids. Trimming cost V 2 bases and J 7 bases; bases outside gene matches: 7. Both 60 Vbeta primers and 13 Jbeta primers went into the PCR. TCRdb keeps only in-frame clones here, not all; method: immunoSEQ multiplex PCR. The sample contains roughly 69,000 clones, 75% to 80% of which appear only once. A word on this clone: Its antigen is unknown.

Sequencing was carried out using PBMCs. This receptor was obtained from a man aged 18-30 years in good health and CMV-seronegative. The V gene is TRBV6-1, the J gene TRBJ1-2; TRBD1 matches 7 bases. CDR3 in DNA: TGTGCCAGCAGTGAAACAGGGGATGGCCGTGGCTACACCTTC. It translates to CASSETGDGRGYTF.